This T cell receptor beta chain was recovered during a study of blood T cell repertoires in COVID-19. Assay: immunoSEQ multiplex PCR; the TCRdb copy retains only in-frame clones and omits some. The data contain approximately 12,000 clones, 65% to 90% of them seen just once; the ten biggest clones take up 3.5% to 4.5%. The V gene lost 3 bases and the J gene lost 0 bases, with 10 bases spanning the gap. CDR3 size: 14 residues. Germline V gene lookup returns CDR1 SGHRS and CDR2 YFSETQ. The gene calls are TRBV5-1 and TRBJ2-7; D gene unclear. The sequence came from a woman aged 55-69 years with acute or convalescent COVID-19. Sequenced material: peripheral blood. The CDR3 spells CASSSTTASYEQYF. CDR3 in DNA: TGCGCCAGCAGCTCGACCACAGCCTCCTACGAGCAGTACTTC.